This TCR beta chain emerged from a study of blood T cell repertoires in COVID-19. Study overall: Samples of COVID-19 (acute and convalescent) were obtained from the United States, Italy and Spain.

Original data processing: Reference gene primer amplification yielded estimated nucleated cell counts. Method: immunoSEQ multiplex PCR; TCRdb's copy keeps in-frame clones and lacks some. Clone size and V and J calls were adopted from that table, with D and trimming inferred from the DNA. The sample contains about 76,000 clones, 90% of which appear only once. This clone was observed a single time. V shed 0 bases, J shed 4 bases, and the junction held 4 bases outside the gene matches. CDR1 is SGHRS, CDR2 YFSETQ, per germline. CDR3 length: 16 residues. V and J are TRBV5-1 and TRBJ2-2; 9 nucleotides match TRBD2. The material sequenced was peripheral blood. The TCR comes from a woman aged 50 to 60 in a cohort sampled during active COVID-19. The CDR3 loop reads CASSLVAGVATGELFF. The CDR3 bases are TGCGCCAGCAGCTTGGTAGCGGGAGTTGCCACCGGGGAGCTGTTTTTT.